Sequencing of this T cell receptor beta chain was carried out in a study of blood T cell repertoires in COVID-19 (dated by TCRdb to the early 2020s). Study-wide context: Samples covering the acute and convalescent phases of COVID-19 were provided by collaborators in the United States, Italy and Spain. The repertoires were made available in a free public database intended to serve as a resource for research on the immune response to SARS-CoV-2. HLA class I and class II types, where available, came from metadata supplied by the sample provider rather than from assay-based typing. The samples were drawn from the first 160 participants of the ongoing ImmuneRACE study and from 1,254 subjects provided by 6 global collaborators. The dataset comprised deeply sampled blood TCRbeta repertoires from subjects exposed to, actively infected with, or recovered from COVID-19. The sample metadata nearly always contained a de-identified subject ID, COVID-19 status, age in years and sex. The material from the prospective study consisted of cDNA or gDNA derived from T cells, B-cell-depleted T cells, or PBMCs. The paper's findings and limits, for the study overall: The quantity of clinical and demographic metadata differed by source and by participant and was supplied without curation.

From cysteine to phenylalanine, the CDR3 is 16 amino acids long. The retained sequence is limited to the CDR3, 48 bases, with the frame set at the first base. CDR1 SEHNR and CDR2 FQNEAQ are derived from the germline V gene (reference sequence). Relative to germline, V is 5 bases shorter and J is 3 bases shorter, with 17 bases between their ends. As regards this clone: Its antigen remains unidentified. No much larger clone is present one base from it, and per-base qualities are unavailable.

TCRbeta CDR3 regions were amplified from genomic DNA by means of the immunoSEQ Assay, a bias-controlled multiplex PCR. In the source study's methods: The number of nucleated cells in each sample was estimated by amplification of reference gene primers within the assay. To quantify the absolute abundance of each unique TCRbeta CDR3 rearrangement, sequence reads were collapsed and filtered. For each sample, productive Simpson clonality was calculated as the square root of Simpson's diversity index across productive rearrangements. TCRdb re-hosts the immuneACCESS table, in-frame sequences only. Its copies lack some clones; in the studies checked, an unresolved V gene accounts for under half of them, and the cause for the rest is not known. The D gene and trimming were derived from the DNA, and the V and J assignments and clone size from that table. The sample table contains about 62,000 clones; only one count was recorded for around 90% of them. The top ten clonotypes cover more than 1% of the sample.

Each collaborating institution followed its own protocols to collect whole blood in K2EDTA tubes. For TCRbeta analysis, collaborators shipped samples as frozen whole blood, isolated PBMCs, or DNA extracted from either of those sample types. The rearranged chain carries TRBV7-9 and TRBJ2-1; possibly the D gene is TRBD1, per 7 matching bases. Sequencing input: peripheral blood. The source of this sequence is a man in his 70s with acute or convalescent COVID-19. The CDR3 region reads CASSHGGTDIYNEQFF. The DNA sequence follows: TGTGCCAGCAGCCATGGGGGGACAGATATCTACAATGAGCAGTTCTTC.